The 29 T cell receptor beta chains given below trace back to one sample, sequenced in a study of cytomegalovirus exposure and HLA in healthy donors. Vbeta (60) and Jbeta (13) primers were used in the PCR. Some clones are missing from TCRdb's copy, which holds only in-frame ones; the method was immunoSEQ multiplex PCR. The sample includes 100,000 to 150,000 clones, around 72% of them seen just once. Sequencing was carried out using PBMCs. The origin of the receptors is a young man in good health and CMV-seronegative.

This clone was seen a handful of times. The rearrangement uses TRBV20-1 and TRBJ1-4, with D possibly matching TRBD1 (5 bases). Germline V CDR1 and CDR2: DFQATT, SNEGSKA (reference sequence). Trimming removed 4 bases from V and 7 bases from J, with 7 bases in between. The CDR3 runs 11 residues. Written as DNA, the CDR3 is TGCAGTGCTAAAGGGGTTGAAAAACTGTTTTTT. Protein sequence: CSAKGVEKLFF.

This clone was picked up one time. This rearrangement joins TRBV9 to TRBJ1-1; weak D call: TRBD1 (5 bases). Germline CDR1 reads SGDLS; CDR2 reads YYNGEE. This CDR3 has 14 amino acids. V was pared by 4 bases and J by 0 bases, with 10 bases between. The CDR3 bases are TGTGCCAGCAGCTCGGACATCATGAACACTGAAGCTTTCTTT. Its protein is CASSSDIMNTEAFF.

The CDR3 reads CASTPGGGTKNIQYF. CDR3 bases: TGTGCCAGCACCCCTGGGGGCGGTACCAAAAACATTCAGTACTTC. The chain carries TRBV7-2 and TRBJ2-4; a possible D gene is TRBD1 (6 bases). V was shortened by 7 bases and J by 2 bases, with 15 bases between the two germline ends. This CDR3 contains 15 residues. The germline V gene has CDR1 SGHTA and CDR2 FQGNSA.

This sequence joins TRBV28 and TRBJ2-3, with 7 bases matching TRBD2. The V segment lost 4 bases and the J segment 3 bases; nucleotides outside the gene matches: 4. Germline V gene lookup returns CDR1 MDHEN and CDR2 SYDVKM. This CDR3 is built from 14 residues. The CDR3 coding sequence is TGTGCCAGCAGTTCGGGGGGTTGGACAGATACGCAGTATTTT. This encodes CASSSGGWTDTQYF.

This sequence joins TRBV10-1 and TRBJ2-7; 8 nucleotides match TRBD1. With V trimmed by 5 bases and J by 11 bases, 5 bases remained unmatched. The CDR3 consists of 11 residues. Germline V gene lookup returns CDR1 WNHNN and CDR2 SYGVQD (reference sequence). The CDR3 sequence: CASSPGQEEYF. CDR3 DNA sequence: TGCGCCAGCAGTCCGGGACAGGAAGAGTACTTC.

The chain carries TRBV28 and TRBJ2-1, with D uncertain. Germline CDR1 and CDR2: MDHEN and SYDVKM. Trimming took 4 bases from V and 8 from J, leaving 9 bases between them. CDR3 size: 12 residues. The CDR3: CASSSGRDEQFF. DNA of the CDR3: TGTGCCAGCAGTTCCGGTCGCGATGAGCAGTTCTTC.

This clone is a singleton in its sample. The chain links TRBV7-2 to TRBJ1-1; D unresolved. The V end was cut by 0 bases, the J end by 8 bases, with 10 bases between. The CDR3 is 13 amino acids. Per the germline V gene, CDR1 is SGHTA and CDR2 is FQGNSA. CDR3 bases: TGTGCCAGCAGCTTAGCGCATAGTACGGAAGCTTTCTTT. Translated, it gives CASSLAHSTEAFF.

This clone has just one count. The sample contains more than one DNA sequence encoding this CDR3. The rearrangement links TRBV27 to TRBJ1-2; 7 bases line up with TRBD1. V shed 2 bases, J shed 4 bases, and the junction held 4 bases outside the gene matches. Germline V CDR1 and CDR2: MNHEY, SMNVEV (reference sequence). This CDR3 has 14 residues. CDR3 sequence (DNA): TGTGCCAGCAGTTTAGGGGGACAGCCCTATGGCTACACCTTC. Translation: CASSLGGQPYGYTF.

This chain joins TRBV6-4 and TRBJ2-1, with D unresolved. V shed 0 bases and J shed 5 bases, with 8 bases lying between them. The CDR3 covers 14 residues. Germline assignment: CDR1 MRHNA and CDR2 SNTAGT. CDR3: CASSDSGGDNEQFF. The CDR3 DNA reads as TGTGCCAGCAGTGACTCAGGCGGCGACAATGAGCAGTTCTTC.

This clone showed up just a few times. J is TRBJ2-5 and V is TRBV7-7; D gene unclear. The ends were cut back, 4 bases at V and 4 bases at J, with 10 bases in the middle. This CDR3 has 13 residues. CDR1 SSHAT and CDR2 FNYEAQ come from the germline V gene (reference sequence). The chain's CDR3 is CASSSSVGETQYF. CDR3 nucleotides: TGTGCCAGCAGCTCCTCGGTTGGAGAGACCCAGTACTTC.

The CDR3 coding sequence is TGTGCCAGCAGCCAAGGGCGGGGAATCAATGGCTACACCTTC. The encoded protein is CASSQGRGINGYTF. The chain couples TRBV14 to TRBJ1-2; D call uncertain. Between the trimmed V and J ends, which lost 1 base and 6 bases, there was a span of 12 bases. The CDR3 totals 14 residues. CDR1 and CDR2 from the germline V gene are SGHDN and FVKESK.

The gene calls are TRBV6-5 and TRBJ1-5; 8 bases are a match to TRBD1. The trim removed 4 bases at V and 4 bases at J, leaving 6 bases unmatched. Germline-derived CDR1 and CDR2 are MNHEY and SVGAGI. The CDR3 totals 15 residues. The CDR3 is CASSFTRQGNQPQHF. The CDR3, as DNA: TGTGCCAGCAGTTTCACCCGACAGGGGAATCAGCCCCAGCATTTT.

A few counts support this clone. This rearrangement joins TRBV4-2 to TRBJ1-3; 7 positions match TRBD1. V dropped 3 bases and J dropped 0; count of bases not matched to a gene: 8. This CDR3 spans 17 amino acids. Germline CDR1 LGHNA, CDR2 YNFKEQ. The DNA of the CDR3 is TGTGCCAGCAGCCAGGGGGACAGCAGATTCTCTGGAAACACCATATATTTT. Translated: CASSQGDSRFSGNTIYF.

The chain couples TRBV6-1 to TRBJ1-4; 8 nucleotides match TRBD1. The CDR3 extends over 16 amino acids. Losses at the gene ends were 2 bases for V and 7 bases for J; bases not matched to a gene: 9. Germline assignment: CDR1 MNHNS and CDR2 SASEGT. As DNA, the CDR3 is TGTGCCAGCAGTGAATCCCTAGGACAGGGATCTGAAAAACTGTTTTTT. Translation gives CASSESLGQGSEKLFF.

This clone was counted a few times. This chain uses TRBV7-3 with TRBJ2-1, with 7 positions matching TRBD1. V shed 5 bases, J shed 9 bases, and the junction held 10 bases outside the gene matches. From germline, CDR1 is SGHTA and CDR2 FQGTGA. The CDR3 consists of 14 residues. The CDR3 nucleotides read TGTGCCAGCAGCCCCCAACAGGGGTACGGTGAGCAGTTCTTC. Protein product: CASSPQQGYGEQFF.

J is TRBJ1-5 and V is TRBV7-8, with a possible D match to TRBD1 (6 bases). The V end was cut by 5 bases, the J end by 7 bases, with 15 bases between. Germline CDR1 and CDR2: SGHVS and FQNEAQ. This CDR3 region has 14 residues. Here the CDR3 reads CASSLIGGEQPQHF. The CDR3 DNA reads TGTGCCAGCAGCCTAATAGGGGGGGAACAGCCCCAGCATTTT.

This chain uses TRBV2 with TRBJ2-1, with a possible D match to TRBD2 (6 bases). V lost 1 base, J lost 6 bases, and 19 bases lay in between. Germline V lookup: CDR1 SNHLY, CDR2 FYNNEI. This CDR3 spans 17 amino acids. The chain's CDR3 is CASSEDRRGVIFNEQFF. The CDR3 nucleotides read TGTGCCAGCAGTGAAGATAGGCGGGGAGTAATATTCAATGAGCAGTTCTTC.

J is TRBJ2-5 and V is TRBV7-2; D ambiguous. The germline V gene has CDR1 SGHTA and CDR2 FQGNSA. The CDR3 runs to 13 residues. The V end lost 6 bases, the J end lost 5 bases, and 13 bases lay between the germline ends. CDR3 nucleotide sequence: TGTGCCAGCAGTGTTCGCTTTGCGGAGACCCAGTACTTC. Its protein product is CASSVRFAETQYF.

This clone was seen only a few times. The chain has TRBV7-3 and TRBJ1-1; 9 bases are shared with TRBD1. The V and J ends lost 5 bases and 9 bases, in that order; junction bases with no gene match: 4. CDR1 SGHTA and CDR2 FQGTGA come from the germline V gene. The CDR3 has 12 residues. The DNA for the CDR3 is TGTGCCAGCAGCACTGGGACAGGGCAAGCTTTCTTT. Amino acids: CASSTGTGQAFF.

The chain links TRBV30 to TRBJ2-5, with 14 positions matching TRBD2. Germline CDR1 is GTSNPN and CDR2 is SVGIG (reference sequence). The ends lost 4 bases at V and 4 bases at J; junction bases unmatched: 5. The CDR3 is made up of 15 amino acids. In DNA form, the CDR3 reads TGTGCCTGGACGACTAGCGGGGGGGTCGTAGAGACCCAGTACTTC. Translating it yields CAWTTSGGVVETQYF.

The chain combines TRBV7-6 with TRBJ1-1, with D unresolved. V lost 4 bases, J lost 0 bases, and 12 bases lay in between. CDR1 and CDR2 from the germline V gene are SGHVS and FNYEAQ. The CDR3 is 15 residues long. The CDR3 DNA sequence: TGTGCCAGCAGCTCGGACTTGGTCATGAACACTGAAGCTTTCTTT. Its translation: CASSSDLVMNTEAFF.

This chain joins TRBV7-6 and TRBJ2-1; 7 nucleotides align to TRBD1. This CDR3 region has 13 residues. Unmatched junction bases numbered 4, after V lost 5 bases and J lost 6 bases. CDR1 is SGHVS, CDR2 FNYEAQ, per germline. The CDR3 DNA reads as TGTGCCAGCAGCCTGGGACAGATCAATGAGCAGTTCTTC. Its protein is CASSLGQINEQFF.

This chain connects TRBV5-5 to TRBJ1-3, with 9 bases matching TRBD1. Germline V gives CDR1 SGHKS, CDR2 YYEKEE (reference sequence). The CDR3 consists of 16 residues. The ends lost 4 bases at V and 6 bases at J; junction bases unmatched: 11. Here the CDR3 DNA reads TGTGCCAGCAGCCAAAACAGGGGGCGCATAAAAAACACCATATATTTT. As protein: CASSQNRGRIKNTIYF.

The genes are TRBV13 and TRBJ1-1; 8 bases are a match to TRBD1. Germline V lookup: CDR1 PRHDT, CDR2 FYEKMQ (reference sequence). The CDR3 spans 14 residues. Trimming cost V 5 bases and J 4 bases; bases outside gene matches: 6. CDR3 in DNA: TGTGCCAGCAGCCCCCAGGGGGCGGGCACTGAAGCTTTCTTT. Its translation: CASSPQGAGTEAFF. The full variable domain, rest sourced from reference TRBV13 and TRBJ1-1, is AAGVIQSPRHLIKEKRETATLKCYPIPRHDTVYWYQQGPGQDPQFLISFYEKMQSDKGSIPDRFSAQQFSDYHSELNMSSLELGDSALYFCASSPQGAGTEAFFGQGTRLTVV.

V is TRBV29-1 and J is TRBJ2-3; D call uncertain. The CDR3 is made up of 13 amino acids. Germline CDR1 is SQVTM and CDR2 is ANQGSEA. V was shortened by 6 bases and J by 0 bases, with 10 bases between the two germline ends. The CDR3 protein is CSVRGGSTDTQYF. In DNA, the CDR3 is TGCAGCGTGAGAGGTGGTAGCACAGATACGCAGTATTTT.

On this clone: The germline gene is not matched at one end of the junction; a read error may be the cause. The rearrangement uses TRBV7-9 and TRBJ1-1; 7 positions match TRBD1. This CDR3 is built from 12 residues. Germline assignment: CDR1 SEHNR and CDR2 FQNEAQ (reference sequence). This chain's CDR3 is CSSSSQGTEAFF. The DNA for the CDR3 is TGTTCCAGCAGCTCACAGGGGACTGAAGCTTTCTTT.

The chain employs TRBV4-1 and TRBJ1-4; D is perhaps TRBD1 (5 bases). Germline-derived CDR1 and CDR2 are MGHRA and YSYEKL. The germline V and J ends were trimmed by 4 bases and 8 bases, with 8 bases remaining between them. CDR3 length: 12 residues. CDR3 coding DNA: TGCGCCAGCAGCCTGCGGGGGGAAAAACTGTTTTTT. Its protein product is CASSLRGEKLFF.

The chain couples TRBV5-1 to TRBJ2-7; D uncertain. V lost 4 bases and J lost 3, with 5 bases in between. CDR1 is SGHRS and CDR2 is YFSETQ in the germline V gene. The CDR3 length is 11 residues. The CDR3 DNA reads TGCGCCAGCAGCCATAGCTACGAGCAGTACTTC. It is translated as CASSHSYEQYF.

In this sample, this clone turned up a few times. V is TRBV2 and J is TRBJ1-2; 9 bases fit TRBD1. Germline V gives CDR1 SNHLY, CDR2 FYNNEI. The trim removed 5 bases at V and 7 bases at J, leaving 11 bases unmatched. The CDR3 covers 15 residues. The CDR3 spells CASSITTGGGSGYTF. Here the CDR3 DNA reads TGTGCCAGCAGTATAACTACAGGGGGCGGGAGTGGCTACACCTTC.